The 10 T cell receptor beta chains below all came from one sample that was sequenced in a study of OX40 agonist ivuxolimab in advanced cancers. Libraries were prepared through the immunoSEQ multiplex PCR assay. This is the immuneACCESS table as TCRdb keeps it, with only in-frame sequences that have V and J called. A part of the clones is gone; compared with another copy, unresolved V genes explain less than half, and the rest is unexplained. In all, the sample holds around 69,000 clones, and roughly 87% of those were seen once. 4% of the sample is in the top ten clones. The input for sequencing was CD4+ or CD8+ T cells sorted from blood, taken in a trial of the OX40 agonist ivuxolimab. The receptors here all came from an adult with an advanced solid tumor such as melanoma, head and neck, liver or kidney cancer.

The chain links TRBV2 to TRBJ1-3, with D possibly TRBD1 on 6 matching bases. The CDR3 has 14 residues. Germline CDR1 and CDR2: SNHLY and FYNNEI. The ends were cut back, 6 bases at V and 4 bases at J, with 13 bases in the middle. DNA of the CDR3: TGTGCCAGCAGGGATGGGGGCGGAGGAAACACCATATATTTT. It specifies CASRDGGGGNTIYF.

The V and J genes are TRBV7-2 and TRBJ2-3; 14 bases agree with TRBD2. Germline CDR1 is SGHTA and CDR2 is FQGNSA. The length of the CDR3 is 17 residues. Germline trimming cut 3 bases from V and 3 bases from J; bases unmatched to any gene: 5. Here the CDR3 DNA reads TGTGCCAGCAGCTTGAAGGGACTAGCGGGAGTAACAGATACGCAGTATTTT. Its translation: CASSLKGLAGVTDTQYF. The whole variable domain, filled in from reference TRBV7-2 and TRBJ2-3, reads GAGVSQSPSNKVTEKGKDVELRCDPISGHTALYWYRQSLGQGLEFLIYFQGNSAPDKSGLPSDRFSAERTGGSVSTLTIQRTQQEDSAVYLCASSLKGLAGVTDTQYFGPGTRLTVL.

The DNA of the CDR3 is TGTGCCAGCAGCCAGAGACCCCTAGGACAGTCCTCCTACAATGAGCAGTTCTTC. This sequence encodes CASSQRPLGQSSYNEQFF. This chain joins TRBV11-3 and TRBJ2-1, with D perhaps TRBD1 (6 bases). The V gene lost 5 bases and the J gene lost 0 bases, with 20 bases spanning the gap. This CDR3 contains 18 residues. Germline V CDR1 and CDR2: SGHNT, YENEEA.

The rearrangement uses TRBV10-3 and TRBJ1-6; maybe TRBD1 (6 bases). The V and J ends lost 3 bases and 5 bases respectively, with 8 bases between them. From germline, CDR1 is ENHRY and CDR2 SYGVKD. CDR3 length equals 14 residues. The CDR3: CAISDRGHNSPLHF. The CDR3, as DNA: TGTGCCATCAGTGACAGGGGCCATAATTCACCCCTCCACTTT.

This clone has a single count. The J gene is TRBJ1-1, the V gene TRBV9, with no clear D. CDR1 and CDR2 (germline): SGDLS, YYNGEE. Trimming cost V 1 base and J 4 bases, with 11 bases left between them. This CDR3 region has 14 residues. CDR3 residues: CASSVMSGSTEAFF. In nucleotides, the CDR3 is TGTGCCAGCAGCGTAATGAGTGGGAGCACTGAAGCTTTCTTT.

This chain connects TRBV19 to TRBJ2-6; 10 bases are shared with TRBD1. V trimming: 5 bases; J trimming: 1 base; junction bases outside the gene matches: 5. CDR3 length: 17 residues. The germline V gene has CDR1 LNHDA and CDR2 SQIVND (reference sequence). The CDR3 is CASSAPGQGSGANVLTF. In DNA, the CDR3 is TGTGCCAGTAGTGCTCCGGGACAGGGGTCTGGGGCCAACGTCCTGACTTTC.

The chain is built from TRBV28 and TRBJ2-1; 8 bases are shared with TRBD2. The CDR3 extends over 16 amino acids. Germline trimming cut 6 bases from V and 6 bases from J; bases unmatched to any gene: 13. The germline CDR1 and CDR2 sequences are MDHEN and SYDVKM. The CDR3, as DNA: TGTGCCAGCAGCCACCCCTACGGGAGGGCCTTCAATGAGCAGTTCTTC. This gives the protein CASSHPYGRAFNEQFF.

This chain uses TRBV27 with TRBJ2-5; 11 bases line up with TRBD1. Germline V gene data show CDR1 as MNHEY and CDR2 as SMNVEV (reference sequence). The V gene end was trimmed by 2 bases and the J gene end by 5 bases; junction bases not matched to a gene: 7. The CDR3 is 16 amino acids. CDR3 sequence (DNA): TGTGCCAGCAGTTTAACACCGGACAGGGGGCGGGAGACCCAGTACTTC. This sequence encodes CASSLTPDRGRETQYF.

This chain joins TRBV6-1 and TRBJ1-5, with D maybe TRBD1 (5 bases). The ends were cut back, 1 base at V and 11 bases at J, with 18 bases in the middle. This CDR3 contains 15 residues. CDR1 is MNHNS, CDR2 SASEGT, per germline. CDR3 DNA sequence: TGTGCCAGCAGTGAAGTTTGGGACGGGGGAACGTCCCAGCATTTT. Protein sequence: CASSEVWDGGTSQHF.

On this clone: Other nucleotide sequences from this sample produce the same CDR3. This chain joins TRBV5-1 and TRBJ1-3; 10 nucleotides agree with TRBD1. The CDR3 totals 16 residues. Germline lookup yields CDR1 SGHRS and CDR2 YFSETQ. V gave up 4 bases and J gave up 0 bases; unmatched junction bases: 4. This CDR3 reads CASSPRTGGSGNTIYF. CDR3 nucleotides: TGCGCCAGCAGCCCGAGGACAGGGGGCTCTGGAAACACCATATATTTT.